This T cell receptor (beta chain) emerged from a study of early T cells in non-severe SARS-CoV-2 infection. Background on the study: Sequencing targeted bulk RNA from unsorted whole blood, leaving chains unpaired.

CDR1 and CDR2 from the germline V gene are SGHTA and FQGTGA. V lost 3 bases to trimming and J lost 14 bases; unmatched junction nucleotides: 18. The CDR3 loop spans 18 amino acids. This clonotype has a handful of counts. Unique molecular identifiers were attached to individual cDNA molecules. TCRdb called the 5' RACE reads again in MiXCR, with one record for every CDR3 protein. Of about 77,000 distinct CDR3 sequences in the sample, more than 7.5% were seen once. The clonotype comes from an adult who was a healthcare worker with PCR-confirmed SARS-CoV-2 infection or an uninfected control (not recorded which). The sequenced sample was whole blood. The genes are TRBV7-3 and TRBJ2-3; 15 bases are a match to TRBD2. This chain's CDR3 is CASSLQSNWGLAGGRPYF. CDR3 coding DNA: TGTGCCAGCAGCTTGCAATCGAACTGGGGACTAGCGGGAGGCCGGCCGTATTTT.